This T cell receptor (beta chain) was identified during a study of T cell responses to AZD1222 COVID-19 vaccine (dated by TCRdb to the early 2020s). Study-wide context: AZD1222 recipients whose second dose came at about 4 weeks and those whose second dose came at about 12 weeks were combined into one group, since spike-specific TCR depth and breadth did not differ between the two schedules. Enrollment into the trials was organized by age into subgroups of 18-55, 56-69 and 70-plus years, and those subgroups contained around 150, 28 and 57 TCR-sequenced participants, respectively. TCR sequencing was performed for about 250 trial participants, of whom some 200 were given two doses of AZD1222 and approximately 26 were given two doses of MenACWY control vaccine.

The paper's findings and limits, for the study overall: After two AZD1222 doses, both the breadth and the depth of spike-specific TCRs were significantly higher than at day 0 and than in MenACWY recipients. Because no day 14 peak-response samples were available, the repertoires could be characterized only after the peak T cell response. The 56-69-year group was small, and its depth increase did not reach significance, likely because of low power. Reportedly, almost half of the unique spike-specific TCRs recognized epitopes lying outside the regions that are mutated in the B.1.351 and B.1.1.7 variants. Conclusions about previously exposed vaccinees are limited because only 6 or 7 AZD1222 recipients were SARS-CoV-2 seropositive at baseline. Participants were mostly white British, with more females than males. The authors suggested clonal diversity may have been underestimated. The vaccine-associated CD4 TCRs covered the entire spike protein, and the dominant responses fell in regions 160-218 and 743-854.

Including the terminal cysteine and phenylalanine, the CDR3 comprises 11 residues. Only the CDR3 part of the read is kept: 33 bases, read in frame from the first base. V was cut back by 1 base and J by 6 bases, leaving a gap of 2 bases between them. CDR1 and CDR2 are read off the germline V gene (reference sequence) as SGHKS and YYEKEE. The CDR3 regions of human TCRbeta chains were analyzed by immunosequencing. The published analysis was carried out like this. Repertoire TCRs were checked for matches against a reference library of SARS-CoV-2-specific TCRs that had been generated using the MIRA antigen-specificity platform. Breadth was defined as the fraction of unique TCRs that were SARS-CoV-2-associated, and depth was defined as the fraction of total T cells that were SARS-CoV-2-associated. Each spike-specific TCR was assigned to its reactive spike region and to a CD4 or CD8 class using the MIRA data. Log10-transformed breadth and depth values were compared by one-way ANOVA with Sidak's multiple comparisons tests. TCRdb took over this immuneACCESS table, retaining in-frame rearrangements with V and J assigned. Such tables are incomplete; in checked studies, under half of the missing clones stem from an unresolved V gene, and the remainder is unexplained. V and J calls plus clone size are reproduced from that table; the DNA served to infer D and trimming. This sample is represented by some 120,000 clones; about 89% of them were singletons. Together, the top ten hold approximately 4.5% of the sample.

Comments on this clone: Its antigen is not yet known. No much larger clonotype is one base removed from it; base qualities were not supplied.

The time point label here, explained by the study, means: baseline before first vaccination. Vaccinee samples came from UK trials COV001 and COV002, including a single-blind randomized controlled phase 2/3 trial of AZD1222 (ChAdOx1 nCoV-19) in healthy adults. For TCRbeta chain sequencing, PBMC samples from trial participants were taken at day 0 and at day 28 after the second dose. The chain links TRBV5-5 with TRBJ2-1; too little of a D gene remains to name it. This sample comprised peripheral blood, obtained on day 0 of AZD1222 vaccination. The receptor's source is an adult in good health. CDR3 region: CASSLSNEQFF. The bases are TGTGCCAGCAGCTTGTCCAATGAGCAGTTCTTC.